The present T cell receptor (beta chain) was sequenced within a study of blood T cell repertoires in COVID-19. Data came from immunoSEQ multiplex PCR; TCRdb stores just in-frame clones and leaves some out. The repertoire holds about 310,000 clones, with roughly 86% as singletons. V shed 2 bases and J 5 bases; nucleotides not matched to a gene: 4. The CDR3 is 14 amino acids. Germline CDR1 and CDR2: ENHRY and SYGVKD. This clonotype was obtained from a woman between 50 and 59 years old who had recovered from COVID-19. The material sequenced was peripheral blood. The rearrangement links TRBV10-3 to TRBJ2-5, with TRBD1 matching over 8 bases. The CDR3 region has the DNA TGTGCCATCAGTGAGGGGGGACAGGTGGAGACCCAGTACTTC. It translates to CAISEGGQVETQYF.